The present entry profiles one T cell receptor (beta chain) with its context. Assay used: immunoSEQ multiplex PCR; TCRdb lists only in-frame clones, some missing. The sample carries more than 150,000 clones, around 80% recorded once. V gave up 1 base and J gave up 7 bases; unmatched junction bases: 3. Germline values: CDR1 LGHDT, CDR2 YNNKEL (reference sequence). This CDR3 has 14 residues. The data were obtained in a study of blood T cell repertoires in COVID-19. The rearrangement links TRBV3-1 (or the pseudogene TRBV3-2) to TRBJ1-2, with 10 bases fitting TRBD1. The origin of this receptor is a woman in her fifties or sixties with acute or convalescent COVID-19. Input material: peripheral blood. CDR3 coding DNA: TGTGCCAGCAGCCAAGTCGACAGGGGGCTTGGCTACACCTTC. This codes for CASSQVDRGLGYTF.